The clone carrying this TCR beta chain was detected once. The data are from a study of shared T cell receptors in the human thymus. The CDR3 is 13 residues long. Germline V gene lookup returns CDR1 LGHNA and CDR2 YSLEER. With 4 bases removed from V and 4 bases from J, the gap between germline ends came to 7 bases. Here immunoSEQ multiplex PCR was the method, and the copy in TCRdb shows in-frame clones only, minus some. In the table there are 500,000 to 750,000 clones, 85% to 90% of which are singletons. The same data also went into a second study, on human thymus T cells.

The gene calls are TRBV4-3 and TRBJ2-2; D not resolved. This receptor was taken from a boy younger than two with a congenital heart defect. The specimen sequenced was thymocytes. CDR3 sequence: CASSRNPTGELFF. In nucleotides, the CDR3 is TGCGCCAGCAGCCGTAATCCCACCGGGGAGCTGTTTTTT.